The T cell receptor beta chain described here comes from a study of T cells in Graves' hyperthyroidism and ophthalmopathy. About the study: Before any treatment, at initial diagnosis, peripheral blood was collected. Findings of the study overall: Also found in blood were most expanded thyroid clonotypes above 0.001.

From germline, CDR1 is SGHDN and CDR2 FVKESK. The CDR3 extends over 16 amino acids. Trimming took off 0 bases at V and 0 bases at J, with 8 bases between the two ends. Researchers amplified the TCR beta CDR3 regions from RNA transcripts. A first-round RT-PCR of the TCR CDR3 used the HTBI primer set. TCRdb ran MiXCR on the multiplex PCR reads and lists one entry per CDR3 protein. The sample includes 750,000 to 950,000 distinct CDR3 sequences, over 35% seen only once; the top ten take 8.9%. A few counts support this clonotype. What it recognizes is unknown. The PBMCs had their origin in 10 ml of fresh peripheral blood.

The sequence was collected from a man between 18 and 35 years old with Graves' hyperthyroidism. Source material: blood. The J gene is TRBJ2-2, the V gene TRBV14; D remains ambiguous. The CDR3 sequence: CASSQDHGANTGELFF. DNA for the CDR3: TGTGCCAGCAGCCAAGATCACGGAGCGAACACCGGGGAGCTGTTTTTT.